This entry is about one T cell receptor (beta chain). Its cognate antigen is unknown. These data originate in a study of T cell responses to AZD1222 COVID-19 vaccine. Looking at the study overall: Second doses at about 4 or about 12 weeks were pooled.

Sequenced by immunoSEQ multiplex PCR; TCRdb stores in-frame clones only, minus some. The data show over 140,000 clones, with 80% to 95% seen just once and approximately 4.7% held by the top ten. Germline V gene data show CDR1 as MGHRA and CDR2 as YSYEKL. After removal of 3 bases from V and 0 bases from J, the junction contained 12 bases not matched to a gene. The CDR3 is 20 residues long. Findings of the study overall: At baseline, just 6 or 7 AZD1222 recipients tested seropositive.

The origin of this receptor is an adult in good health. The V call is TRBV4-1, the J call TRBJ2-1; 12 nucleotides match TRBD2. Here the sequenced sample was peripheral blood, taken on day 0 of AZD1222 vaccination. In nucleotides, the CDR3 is TGCGCCAGCAGCCATAGACTAGCGGGAGAACGGAAGAGCTCCTACAATGAGCAGTTCTTC. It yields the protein CASSHRLAGERKSSYNEQFF.